The source of this T cell receptor beta chain is a study of shared T cell receptors in the human thymus. Germline assignment: CDR1 SEHNR and CDR2 FQNEAQ (reference sequence). The length of the CDR3 is 19 residues. After removal of 0 bases from V and 0 bases from J, the junction contained 3 bases not matched to a gene. Clones were sequenced by immunoSEQ multiplex PCR, and TCRdb holds only the in-frame ones, with some missing. The repertoire holds more than 550,000 clones, with about 90% as singletons. These sequences were also reported in another study, on human thymus T cells. That report adds: Having corrective surgery for congenital heart defects, healthy Finnish infants were the ones who donated. The thymus was resected at corrective cardiac surgery. Across thymic and blood repertoires, the usage of V and J genes appeared to be biased.

The specimen was thymocytes. This sequence originates from a boy under two years old with a congenital heart defect. J is TRBJ2-2 and V is TRBV7-9; 14 bases match TRBD2. DNA for the CDR3: TGTGCCAGCAGCTTAGCCCCGACTAGCGGGAGGGCGAACACCGGGGAGCTGTTTTTT. Protein sequence: CASSLAPTSGRANTGELFF.